The entry below describes one TCR beta chain. Its antigen is as yet unknown. The PCR had 60 Vbeta and 13 Jbeta primers. TCRdb keeps only in-frame clones here, not all; method: immunoSEQ multiplex PCR. The profile shows nearly 65,000 clones, approximately 71% of them singletons. The sample belongs to a study of cytomegalovirus exposure and HLA in healthy donors. The study, taken as a whole, reports: The presence/absence work took it that sequencing depth was about the same across donors. The records held CMV serostatus as the only immune exposure information. A list of 150 or so TCR beta chains associated with cytomegalovirus was given.

Each donor was nominally healthy when sampled (though unrecorded immune exposures were likely). Germline V lookup: CDR1 SGDLS, CDR2 YYNGEE. The CDR3 runs to 12 residues. The ends were cut back, 1 base at V and 10 bases at J, with 9 bases in the middle. V gene TRBV9 combines with J gene TRBJ2-1; D possibly corresponds to TRBD1 (6 bases). The sequence derives from a middle-aged man in good health and CMV-seronegative. The sequenced sample consisted of PBMCs. The CDR3 nucleotides read TGTGCCAGCAGCGTAAACAGGGCCGAGCAGTTCTTC. Protein product: CASSVNRAEQFF.